One T cell receptor beta chain is described in this entry. Its antigen remains unidentified. The RNA input was roughly 0.45 to 1 ug, and it was reverse transcribed with random hexamers. Amplification of TCR beta CDR3 used immunoSEQ multiplex PCR across 54 Vbeta and 13 Jbeta. One entry per CDR3 protein, called by TCRdb with MiXCR from the immunoSEQ multiplex PCR reads. Of around 170,000 distinct CDR3 sequences in the sample, around 93% were seen once. This sample is part of a study of CD8 T cells in Susac syndrome. Study overall: The sequenced Susac syndrome patients included more than five who had clinically active disease and roughly eight who were in remission. There were Susac syndrome patients who were therapy-naive at blood draw, others on corticosteroids, and others on intravenous immunoglobulin alone. General observations from the study: Across the total CD8+ repertoires, around 15 Susac-specific public clones were detected, and across the CD8+ TEMRA repertoires, 5 or 6 such clones were detected.

Germline V lookup: CDR1 MDHEN, CDR2 SYDVKM. Trimming at V came to 3 bases and at J to 4 bases, leaving 8 bases not matched to a gene. CDR3 size: 15 residues. This sequence was found in a human donor with Susac syndrome. The V gene is TRBV28, the J gene TRBJ2-5, with TRBD1 matching over 7 bases. Sequenced material: CD8+ T cells from PBMCs. CDR3 sequence reads: CASSLQGELSETQYF. The CDR3 DNA reads TGTGCCAGCAGTTTGCAGGGGGAGTTGTCAGAGACCCAGTACTTC.